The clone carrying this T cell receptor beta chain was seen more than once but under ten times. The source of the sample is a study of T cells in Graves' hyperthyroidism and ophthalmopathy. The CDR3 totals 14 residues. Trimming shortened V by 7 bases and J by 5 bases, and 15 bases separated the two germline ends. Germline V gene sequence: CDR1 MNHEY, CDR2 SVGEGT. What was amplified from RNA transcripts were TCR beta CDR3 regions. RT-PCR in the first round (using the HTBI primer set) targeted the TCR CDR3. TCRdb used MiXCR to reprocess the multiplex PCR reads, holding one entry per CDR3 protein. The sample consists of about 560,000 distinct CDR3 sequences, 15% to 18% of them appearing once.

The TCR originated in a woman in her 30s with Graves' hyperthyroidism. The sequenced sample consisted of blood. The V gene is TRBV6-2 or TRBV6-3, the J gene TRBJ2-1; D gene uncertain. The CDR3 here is CASTTDGSHNEQFF. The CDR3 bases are TGTGCCAGCACCACCGACGGGTCCCACAATGAGCAGTTCTTC.